This is a list of T cell receptor beta chains from one sample in a study of graft-versus-host responses after intestinal transplantation. The antigens for these receptors are not known. The assay was immunoSEQ multiplex PCR, and TCRdb's table has in-frame clones only and misses some. The sample carries approximately 76,000 clones, approximately 80% recorded once. This specimen was unstimulated CD4+ T cells sorted from spleen or lymph node cells, taken before transplant. The receptors derive from a human donor who was the organ donor for an intestinal transplant. CDR3s include the opening cysteine and the closing phenylalanine or tryptophan. Fields, in order: CDR3 length, V gene, D gene, clone size, J gene, CDR3 protein, CDR3 DNA. D genes are given only for firm matches. Where a row states a size, it is once, few, many or the class of an expanded clone; other rows omit it.

15	TRBV6-1	.	once	TRBJ2-2	CASSEWTAPTGELFF	TGTGCCAGCAGTGAATGGACAGCGCCCACCGGGGAGCTGTTTTTT
16	TRBV7-6	TRBD1	once	TRBJ1-2	CASSFLPGDRGYGHTF	TGTGCCAGCAGCTTCCTCCCCGGGGACAGGGGCTATGGCCACACCTTC
16	TRBV5-1	TRBD2	.	TRBJ2-2	CASSGGLATNTGELFF	TGCGCCAGCAGCGGGGGACTAGCGACGAACACCGGGGAGCTGTTTTTT
17	TRBV7-2	TRBD2	.	TRBJ2-3	CASSLQTTSGYGGTQYF	TGTGCCAGCAGCCTCCAAACGACTAGCGGGTATGGGGGTACGCAGTATTTT
13	TRBV6-6	.	few	TRBJ1-5	CASSLDGDQPQHF	TGTGCCAGCAGTTTAGACGGGGATCAGCCCCAGCATTTT
14	TRBV19	.	.	TRBJ2-3	CASSIQGGPDTQYF	TGTGCCAGTAGTATACAGGGGGGCCCAGATACGCAGTATTTT
13	TRBV6-5	.	.	TRBJ1-1	CASSYSTLSEAFF	TGTGCCAGCAGTTACTCGACTCTATCTGAAGCTTTCTTT
14	TRBV4-1	.	.	TRBJ2-1	CASSLGALLNEQFF	TGCGCCAGCAGCCTTGGGGCCTTACTGAATGAGCAGTTCTTC
14	TRBV7-8	TRBD1	once	TRBJ1-2	CASSLGTGTGGYTF	TGTGCCAGCAGCTTAGGGACAGGGACAGGGGGCTACACCTTC
16	TRBV28	TRBD2	.	TRBJ2-1	CASSLSGLAGSNEQFF	TGTGCCAGCAGTTTATCGGGACTAGCGGGTTCAAATGAGCAGTTCTTC
14	TRBV25-1	.	.	TRBJ1-2	CASSEYTNSYGYTF	TGTGCCAGCAGTGAATATACAAACAGCTATGGCTACACCTTC
16	TRBV18	TRBD2	once	TRBJ2-3	CASSPPGLGSTDTQYF	TGTGCCAGCTCACCACCGGGACTAGGGAGCACAGATACGCAGTATTTT
12	TRBV6-5	TRBD2	.	TRBJ2-3	CASSSRLAGVYF	TGTGCCAGCAGTTCGCGACTAGCGGGGGTGTATTTT
14	TRBV9	.	.	TRBJ2-5	CASSVGVGVETQYF	TGTGCCAGCAGCGTAGGGGTAGGGGTGGAGACCCAGTACTTC
12	TRBV29-1	.	.	TRBJ1-1	CSTEARNTEAFF	TGCAGCACCGAGGCGCGGAACACTGAAGCTTTCTTT
19	TRBV19	TRBD1	.	TRBJ1-6	CASSPHRRQGGGDNSPLHF	TGTGCCAGTAGTCCCCACCGAAGACAGGGTGGTGGGGATAATTCACCCCTCCACTTT
15	TRBV29-1	TRBD1	.	TRBJ1-1	CSVPPKQGIVTEAFF	TGCAGCGTTCCACCCAAACAGGGGATTGTCACTGAAGCTTTCTTT
12	TRBV19	TRBD1	.	TRBJ2-5	CASSEQGQSQYF	TGTGCCAGTAGTGAACAGGGGCAGTCCCAGTACTTC
16	TRBV5-5	.	.	TRBJ1-2	CASSSTLDAQGYGYTF	TGTGCCAGCAGCTCAACGCTCGATGCCCAGGGCTATGGCTACACCTTC
14	TRBV7-9	TRBD2	.	TRBJ2-5	CASSSGLGQGTQYF	TGTGCCAGCAGCTCCGGACTAGGGCAAGGGACCCAGTACTTC
14	TRBV4-3	TRBD1	.	TRBJ1-1	CASSQDKGTDEAFF	TGCGCCAGCAGCCAAGATAAGGGGACAGATGAAGCTTTCTTT
12	TRBV29-1	.	.	TRBJ2-5	CSGGGRAETQYF	TGCAGCGGGGGAGGCAGGGCGGAGACCCAGTACTTC
18	TRBV23-1	.	.	TRBJ1-5	CASSQFVGVSTYNQPQHF	TGCGCCAGCAGTCAATTCGTAGGGGTGTCTACATACAATCAGCCCCAGCATTTT
14	TRBV5-5	.	.	TRBJ1-5	CASSLDRVNQPQHF	TGTGCCAGCAGCTTGGACAGGGTCAATCAGCCCCAGCATTTT
15	TRBV7-2	TRBD1	once	TRBJ1-2	CASSLGGQSLYGYTF	TGTGCCAGCAGCTTAGGGGGACAGTCGCTCTATGGCTACACCTTC
13	TRBV5-1	.	.	TRBJ2-1	CASRVGGQPEQFF	TGCGCCAGCAGAGTTGGAGGCCAGCCTGAGCAGTTCTTC
16	TRBV5-1	TRBD2	.	TRBJ2-5	CASSVAGGRSAETQYF	TGCGCCAGCAGCGTAGCGGGGGGGCGGTCGGCGGAGACCCAGTACTTC
16	TRBV5-1	TRBD1	.	TRBJ1-3	CASSLGDRQSGNTIYF	TGCGCCAGCAGCTTGGGGGACAGACAATCTGGAAACACCATATATTTT
13	TRBV2	TRBD1	.	TRBJ1-3	CASSEDRGNTIYF	TGTGCCAGCAGTGAGGACAGGGGAAACACCATATATTTT
15	TRBV7-9	TRBD1	.	TRBJ1-1	CASSRPGQKNTEAFF	TGTGCCAGCAGTCGTCCGGGACAGAAGAACACTGAAGCTTTCTTT
13	TRBV6-6	.	once	TRBJ1-1	CASSFSGGTEAFF	TGTGCCAGCAGTTTCTCCGGCGGCACTGAAGCTTTCTTT
14	TRBV27	TRBD1	.	TRBJ2-5	CASSYAAGGETQYF	TGTGCCAGCAGTTATGCCGCAGGGGGCGAGACCCAGTACTTC
15	TRBV9	.	.	TRBJ1-1	CASSVALRVDTEAFF	TGTGCCAGCAGCGTAGCACTCAGGGTGGACACTGAAGCTTTCTTT
13	TRBV6-1	.	.	TRBJ1-1	CASRKTENTEAFF	TGTGCCAGCAGGAAGACTGAGAACACTGAAGCTTTCTTT
13	TRBV6-1	TRBD1	.	TRBJ1-5	CASRGQGNQPQHF	TGTGCCAGCAGGGGACAGGGGAACCAGCCCCAGCATTTT
15	TRBV30	TRBD1	.	TRBJ2-2	CAWTGQGWNTGELFF	TGTGCCTGGACAGGACAGGGGTGGAACACCGGGGAGCTGTTTTTT
14	TRBV5-6	.	.	TRBJ1-5	CASSSAGAGQPQHF	TGTGCCAGCAGCTCAGCAGGGGCGGGTCAGCCCCAGCATTTT
15	TRBV7-2	.	once	TRBJ1-3	CASSLSGQTGNTIYF	TGTGCCAGCAGTCTGAGTGGGCAGACTGGAAACACCATATATTTT
19	TRBV5-4	TRBD1	.	TRBJ1-4	CASKHSTGTGYLWVEKLFF	TGTGCCAGCAAACATTCAACGGGGACAGGTTATTTGTGGGTTGAAAAACTGTTTTTT
14	TRBV6-6	.	.	TRBJ2-1	CASRISGSQGEQFF	TGTGCCAGCAGGATAAGTGGGTCGCAGGGCGAGCAGTTCTTC
13	TRBV7-2	.	few	TRBJ1-2	CASSPRRGGLLTF	TGTGCCAGCAGCCCTCGCCGGGGAGGCCTTCTCACCTTC
14	TRBV5-3	.	.	TRBJ1-2	CARSLEGSEGGYTF	TGTGCCAGAAGCTTGGAAGGGTCGGAGGGAGGCTACACCTTC